These 5 T cell receptor beta chains were all obtained from the same sample, sequenced in a study of shared clonotypes between healthy human individuals. Measured with immunoSEQ multiplex PCR; TCRdb has only the in-frame clones, and not every one. The sample yields 450,000 to 600,000 clones, roughly 85% seen once. The sequencing sample was made of PBMCs. All receptors come from a woman aged 40 to 55 in good health. Some clones in this sample may be carry-over from other donors' samples.

In its sample, this clone was seen once. This chain connects TRBV6-5 to TRBJ2-7; a possible D gene is TRBD1 (5 bases). V was shortened by 4 bases and J by 5 bases, with 21 bases between the two germline ends. CDR3 length equals 16 residues. CDR1 and CDR2 from the germline V gene are MNHEY and SVGAGI. The CDR3 DNA reads TGTGCCAGCAGTTCGGAATCGGCAGGGCTAGGCGACGAGCAGTACTTC. It is translated as CASSSESAGLGDEQYF.

This clone was observed once. This rearrangement joins TRBV4-3 to TRBJ2-1; TRBD2 aligns across 8 bases. The CDR3 is 13 amino acids. V lost 4 bases and J lost 11; bases outside the gene matches: 7. Germline V gene data show CDR1 as LGHNA and CDR2 as YSLEER. The CDR3 spells CASSLLSSGQQFF. The CDR3 nucleotides are TGCGCCAGCAGCCTCCTGTCTAGCGGGCAGCAGTTCTTC.

This rearrangement joins TRBV19 to TRBJ1-2, with 9 positions matching TRBD1. J was trimmed by 6 bases and V by 1 base; bases with no gene match: 3. Germline V gene lookup returns CDR1 LNHDA and CDR2 SQIVND (reference sequence). This CDR3 region has 14 residues. CDR3 nucleotides: TGTGCCAGTAGTATAGCCCGGACAGGGGATGGCTACACCTTC. Translation: CASSIARTGDGYTF.

This clone was observed a handful of times. V gene TRBV11-2 combines with J gene TRBJ2-5; D gene unclear. Germline V gives CDR1 SGHAT, CDR2 FQNNGV. The CDR3 runs 13 residues. V was cut by 5 bases and J by 7 bases, with 14 bases left in between. The CDR3: CASSPRIYGTQYF. CDR3 coding DNA: TGTGCCAGCAGCCCTCGGATCTACGGGACCCAGTACTTC.

The rearrangement joins TRBV4-1 to TRBJ2-1; 12 bases match TRBD2. Germline lookup yields CDR1 MGHRA and CDR2 YSYEKL. The length of the CDR3 is 18 residues. V gave up 5 bases and J gave up 9 bases; unmatched junction bases: 17. DNA of the CDR3: TGCGCCAGCAGCTCGAGCCCCCCGACTAGCGGGAGTAGGAGTGAGCAGTTCTTC. Residues: CASSSSPPTSGSRSEQFF.